This section outlines one T cell receptor (beta chain) sequence together with its context. Profiled with immunoSEQ multiplex PCR; TCRdb holds only in-frame clones, not every one. The sample comprises about 92,000 clones, roughly 84% of which are singletons, and 12% rests with the top ten. The sample is drawn from a study of blood T cell repertoires in COVID-19. CDR1 and CDR2 (germline): SNHLY, FYNNEI. V was cut by 5 bases and J by 2 bases, with 16 bases left in between. The CDR3 runs 16 residues. The sample comprised peripheral blood. The rearrangement joins TRBV2 to TRBJ1-3; unclear D gene. This TCR derives from a human donor in a cohort sampled during active COVID-19. The CDR3 sequence: CASSLEAEGTGNTIYF. CDR3 in DNA: TGTGCCAGCAGTCTGGAAGCGGAGGGAACTGGAAACACCATATATTTT.